The 17 T cell receptor beta chains below were found in one sample sequenced in a study of T cell responses to AZD1222 COVID-19 vaccine. Profiling relied on immunoSEQ multiplex PCR, and the TCRdb table lists in-frame clones only, not all of them. The sample records about 140,000 clones, less than 95% being singletons. The source material was peripheral blood, sampled 28 days after the second AZD1222 dose. These TCRs come from an adult who received the AZD1222 COVID-19 vaccine.

The genes are TRBV19 and TRBJ2-5; 9 bases are shared with TRBD1. J gave up 7 bases and V 4 bases, and 10 bases lay outside the gene matches. The length of the CDR3 is 15 residues. Germline V gene lookup returns CDR1 LNHDA and CDR2 SQIVND (reference sequence). The CDR3 region is CASSKGQGQLVTQYF. The CDR3 DNA reads TGTGCCAGTAGTAAAGGACAGGGGCAGTTAGTGACCCAGTACTTC.

The chain carries TRBV7-6 and TRBJ2-2; D may match TRBD1 or TRBD2 (5 bases each). The CDR3 contains 16 residues. V shed 4 bases and J shed 3 bases, with 15 bases lying between them. Germline V gives CDR1 SGHVS, CDR2 FNYEAQ. For the CDR3, the DNA is TGTGCCAGCAGCTCCTCCCCGAGAGGGGACACCGGGGAGCTGTTTTTT. Translation: CASSSSPRGDTGELFF.

This chain connects TRBV19 to TRBJ1-5, with D possibly being TRBD1 (5 bases). This CDR3 region has 14 residues. The germline CDR1 and CDR2 sequences are LNHDA and SQIVND (reference sequence). The V gene lost 7 bases and the J gene lost 2 bases, with 12 bases spanning the gap. The CDR3 DNA reads as TGTGCCAGTAAACGGGGCGGACGCAATCAGCCCCAGCATTTT. It specifies CASKRGGRNQPQHF.

The chain uses TRBV28 and TRBJ1-2; D remains unclear. The germline gives CDR1 MDHEN, CDR2 SYDVKM. V lost 6 bases to trimming and J lost 2 bases, with 13 bases between them. The CDR3 is 14 residues long. CDR3 in amino acids: CASSVGTANYGYTF. In nucleotides, the CDR3 is TGTGCCAGCAGCGTGGGTACGGCGAACTATGGCTACACCTTC.

J is TRBJ1-4 and V is TRBV19; TRBD1 might be the D (6 bases). The V and J ends lost 4 bases and 2 bases respectively, with 17 bases between them. The germline V gene encodes CDR1 LNHDA and CDR2 SQIVND (reference sequence). The CDR3 has 17 residues. The CDR3 spells CASSRPQGISTNEKLFF. The CDR3 nucleotides are TGTGCCAGTAGTAGACCACAGGGAATTTCTACTAATGAAAAACTGTTTTTT.

The rearrangement uses TRBV18 and TRBJ2-7, with TRBD1 as a possible D gene (5 bases). V was cut by 2 bases and J by 2 bases, with 7 bases left in between. Germline CDR1 is KGHSH and CDR2 is LQKENI. This CDR3 contains 13 residues. CDR3 loop: CASSPGATYEQYF. As DNA, the CDR3 is TGTGCCAGCTCACCAGGGGCCACCTACGAGCAGTACTTC.

J is TRBJ1-3 and V is TRBV5-8; a weak D match, TRBD1 (6 bases). CDR3 length equals 13 residues. Germline CDR1 and CDR2: SGHTS and YDEGEE. V was cut by 4 bases and J by 16 bases, with 21 bases left in between. CDR3 protein: CASSASTGRFLYF. CDR3 nucleotides: TGTGCCAGCAGCGCCTCAACAGGGAGATTTCTGTATTTT.

The chain is built from TRBV3-1 (or the pseudogene TRBV3-2) and TRBJ2-4; D is perhaps TRBD2 (6 bases). Trimming left V 1 base short and J 1 base short, with 14 bases between. CDR3 size: 17 residues. From germline, CDR1 is LGHDT and CDR2 YNNKEL (reference sequence). CDR3: CASSQGKAGWAKNIQYF. The CDR3 DNA reads as TGTGCCAGCAGCCAAGGGAAGGCGGGATGGGCCAAAAACATTCAGTACTTC.

The chain employs TRBV19 and TRBJ1-2, with 7 bases fitting TRBD1. CDR1 and CDR2 from the germline V gene are LNHDA and SQIVND (reference sequence). After removal of 7 bases from V and 4 bases from J, the junction contained 3 bases not matched to a gene. CDR3 length equals 12 residues. This CDR3 reads CASTPGGYGYTF. In DNA form, the CDR3 reads TGTGCCAGTACCCCAGGGGGCTATGGCTACACCTTC.

The chain couples TRBV30 to TRBJ2-7; 8 positions agree with TRBD1. Germline V gives CDR1 GTSNPN, CDR2 SVGIG (reference sequence). The trim removed 0 bases at V and 4 bases at J, leaving 11 bases unmatched. The CDR3 loop spans 16 amino acids. CDR3 DNA sequence: TGTGCCTGGAGTGTACTCGATGGGACAGGAGGATACGAGCAGTACTTC. This gives the protein CAWSVLDGTGGYEQYF.

CDR3 sequence reads: CAAKTGDQPQHF. The CDR3 bases are TGTGCCGCAAAAACAGGGGATCAGCCCCAGCATTTT. The chain employs TRBV30 and TRBJ1-5; 7 bases fit TRBD1. The CDR3 has 12 residues. J gave up 5 bases and V 8 bases, and 6 bases lay outside the gene matches. Germline V lookup: CDR1 GTSNPN, CDR2 SVGIG (reference sequence).

The genes are TRBV10-3 and TRBJ2-1, with TRBD2 matching 8 bases. The ends lost 10 bases at V and 6 bases at J; junction bases unmatched: 5. Germline loops: CDR1 ENHRY, CDR2 SYGVKD. CDR3 length: 12 amino acids. The CDR3 reads CASSGEVNEQFF. CDR3 DNA sequence: TGTGCCAGTAGCGGGGAAGTCAATGAGCAGTTCTTC.

The J gene is TRBJ2-3, the V gene TRBV7-2; the match to TRBD2 covers 8 bases. CDR1 and CDR2 (germline): SGHTA, FQGNSA. The CDR3 contains 15 residues. J was trimmed by 0 bases and V by 6 bases; bases with no gene match: 5. CDR3 nucleotides: TGTGCCAGCAGAATTCGGGGGGGGAGCACAGATACGCAGTATTTT. It encodes CASRIRGGSTDTQYF.

The rearrangement joins TRBV5-4 to TRBJ2-3; D perhaps matches TRBD2 (6 bases). The CDR3 loop spans 16 amino acids. Germline CDR1 and CDR2: SGHNT and YYREEE (reference sequence). V shed 2 bases and J shed 2 bases, with 15 bases lying between them. In nucleotides, the CDR3 is TGTGCCAGCAGCTTCTGGGGGGAACTCCTCACAGATACGCAGTATTTT. Amino acids: CASSFWGELLTDTQYF.

The chain couples TRBV28 to TRBJ1-2; D perhaps matches TRBD1 (5 bases). The V gene lost 1 base and the J gene lost 0 bases, with 12 bases spanning the gap. The CDR3 has 16 amino acids. Germline values: CDR1 MDHEN, CDR2 SYDVKM. CDR3 loop: CASSLSNGGANYGYTF. The CDR3 DNA follows: TGTGCCAGCAGTTTATCAAACGGGGGAGCTAACTATGGCTACACCTTC.

The chain is built from TRBV19 and TRBJ1-2; 7 bases line up with TRBD1. The V and J ends lost 4 bases and 2 bases, in that order; junction bases with no gene match: 10. This CDR3 is 16 amino acids long. Per the germline V gene, CDR1 is LNHDA and CDR2 is SQIVND (reference sequence). The CDR3 reads CASSTLGQQVNYGYTF. DNA for the CDR3: TGTGCCAGTAGTACCCTGGGACAGCAAGTAAACTATGGCTACACCTTC.

The CDR3 bases are TGTGCCAGTAGTATGGCGCCCATGGCAGACAATTCACCCCTCCACTTT. This translates into CASSMAPMADNSPLHF. The chain recombines TRBV19 with TRBJ1-6; D is uncertain. The CDR3 has 16 amino acids. V was pared by 3 bases and J by 7 bases, with 16 bases between. CDR1 LNHDA and CDR2 SQIVND come from the germline V gene (reference sequence).